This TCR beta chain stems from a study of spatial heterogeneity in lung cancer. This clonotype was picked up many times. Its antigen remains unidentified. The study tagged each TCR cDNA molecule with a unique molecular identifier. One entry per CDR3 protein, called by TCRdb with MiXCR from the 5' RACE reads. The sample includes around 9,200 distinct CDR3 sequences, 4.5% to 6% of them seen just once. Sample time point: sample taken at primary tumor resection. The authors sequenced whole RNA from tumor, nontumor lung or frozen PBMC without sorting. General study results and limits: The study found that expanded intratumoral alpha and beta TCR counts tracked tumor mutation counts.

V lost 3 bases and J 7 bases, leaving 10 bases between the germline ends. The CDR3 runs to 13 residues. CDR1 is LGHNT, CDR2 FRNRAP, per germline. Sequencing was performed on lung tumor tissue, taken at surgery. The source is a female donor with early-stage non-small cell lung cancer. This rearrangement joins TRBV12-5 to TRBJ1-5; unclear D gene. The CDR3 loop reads CASGLLLNQPQHF. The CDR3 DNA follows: TGTGCTAGTGGTTTACTCCTGAACCAGCCCCAGCATTTT.